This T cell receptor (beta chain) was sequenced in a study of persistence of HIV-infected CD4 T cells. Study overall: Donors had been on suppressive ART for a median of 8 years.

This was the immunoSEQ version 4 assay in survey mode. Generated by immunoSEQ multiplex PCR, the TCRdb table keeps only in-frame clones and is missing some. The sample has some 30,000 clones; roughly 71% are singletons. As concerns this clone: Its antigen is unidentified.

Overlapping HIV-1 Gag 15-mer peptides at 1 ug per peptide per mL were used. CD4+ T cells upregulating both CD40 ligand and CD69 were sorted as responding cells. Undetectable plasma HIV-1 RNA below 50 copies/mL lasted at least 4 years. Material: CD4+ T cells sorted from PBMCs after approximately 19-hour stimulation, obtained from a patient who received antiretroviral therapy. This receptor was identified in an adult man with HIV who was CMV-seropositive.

The CDR3 protein is CASSPGTGAAGANVLTF. The CDR3 region has the DNA TGTGCCAGCAGTCCCGGGACAGGGGCCGCCGGGGCCAACGTCCTGACTTTC. This sequence joins TRBV6-6 and TRBJ2-6; 10 bases match TRBD1. This CDR3 comprises 17 residues. In germline, CDR1 is MNHNY, CDR2 SVGAGI (reference sequence). The junction had 8 bases not matched to a gene; V was cut back by 5 bases and J by 4 bases.